Below are 7 T cell receptor beta chains sequenced from a single sample in a study of control samples from healthy donors and cancer patients. Some clones are missing from TCRdb's copy, which holds only in-frame ones; the method was immunoSEQ multiplex PCR. The sample holds 150,000 or so clones, roughly 90% seen once. The sample comprised blood. These TCRs come from a woman between 50 and 59 years old in good health.

V is TRBV5-4 and J is TRBJ2-6; weak D call: TRBD2 (5 bases). The germline V gene encodes CDR1 SGHNT and CDR2 YYREEE (reference sequence). V lost 0 bases and J 2 bases, leaving 9 bases between the germline ends. This CDR3 has 16 residues. In DNA form, the CDR3 reads TGTGCCAGCAGCTTGGATGCGGGCGCTGGGGCCAACGTCCTGACTTTC. It encodes CASSLDAGAGANVLTF.

J is TRBJ2-1 and V is TRBV2; D not certain. Germline V gives CDR1 SNHLY, CDR2 FYNNEI. The CDR3 sequence is 13 residues long. V shed 8 bases and J shed 0 bases, with 8 bases lying between them. CDR3 in amino acids: CASQESSYNEQFF. DNA for the CDR3: TGTGCCAGCCAGGAAAGCTCCTACAATGAGCAGTTCTTC.

The V gene is TRBV15, the J gene TRBJ1-1, with no clear D. Looked up from germline, CDR1 is LNHNV and CDR2 is YYDKDF (reference sequence). V gave up 0 bases and J gave up 8 bases, with 7 bases separating them. The CDR3 runs 12 residues. The CDR3 loop reads CATSRDGAEAFF. CDR3 sequence (DNA): TGTGCCACCAGCAGAGATGGCGCAGAAGCTTTCTTT. The complete variable domain, with remaining parts taken from reference TRBV15 and TRBJ1-1, reads DAMVIQNPRYQVTQFGKPVTLSCSQTLNHNVMYWYQQKSSQAPKLLFHYYDKDFNNEADTPDNFQSRRPNTSFCFLDIRSPGLGDTAMYLCATSRDGAEAFFGQGTRLTVV.

The rearrangement joins TRBV6-6 to TRBJ1-4; D perhaps matches TRBD1 (5 bases). This CDR3 has 14 amino acids. Germline V gene lookup returns CDR1 MNHNY and CDR2 SVGAGI (reference sequence). Trimming removed 3 bases at V and 4 bases at J, with 9 bases between. Here the CDR3 reads CASSYGGFNEKLFF. CDR3 coding DNA: TGTGCCAGCAGTTATGGGGGGTTTAATGAAAAACTGTTTTTT.

This chain connects TRBV5-1 to TRBJ2-1; 10 bases agree with TRBD2. Germline V gene data show CDR1 as SGHRS and CDR2 as YFSETQ. With 1 base clipped from V and 6 bases from J, the junction kept 16 bases outside the gene matches. The CDR3 is 19 residues long. CDR3 residues: CASSLKRATSGSDGNEQFF. CDR3 sequence (DNA): TGCGCCAGCAGCTTGAAGCGCGCGACTAGCGGGTCCGATGGCAATGAGCAGTTCTTC.

The rearrangement uses TRBV19 and TRBJ2-2; 8 bases agree with TRBD1. The CDR3 sequence is 15 residues long. The V gene end was trimmed by 6 bases and the J gene end by 2 bases; junction bases not matched to a gene: 5. The V gene's germline CDR1 is LNHDA and CDR2 SQIVND (reference sequence). The CDR3: CASRDREKNTGELFF. CDR3 DNA sequence: TGTGCCAGTAGGGACAGGGAGAAAAACACCGGGGAGCTGTTTTTT.

The chain combines TRBV15 with TRBJ2-1, with 7 bases lining up with TRBD1. The germline V gene encodes CDR1 LNHNV and CDR2 YYDKDF (reference sequence). This CDR3 has 12 amino acids. J gave up 5 bases and V 5 bases, and 0 bases lay outside the gene matches. The chain's CDR3 is CATSDRDNEQFF. In DNA, the CDR3 is TGTGCCACCAGCGACAGGGACAATGAGCAGTTCTTC.